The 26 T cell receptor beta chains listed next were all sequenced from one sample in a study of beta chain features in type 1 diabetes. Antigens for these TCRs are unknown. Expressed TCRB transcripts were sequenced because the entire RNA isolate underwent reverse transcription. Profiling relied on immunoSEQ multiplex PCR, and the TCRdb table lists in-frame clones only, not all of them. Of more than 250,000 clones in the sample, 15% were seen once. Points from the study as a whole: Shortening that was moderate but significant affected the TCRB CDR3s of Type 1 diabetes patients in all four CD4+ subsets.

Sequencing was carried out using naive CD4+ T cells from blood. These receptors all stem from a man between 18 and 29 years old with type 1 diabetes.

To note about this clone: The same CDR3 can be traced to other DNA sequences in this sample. The CDR3 protein is CASSERQGYEQYF. The CDR3 bases are TGTGCCAGCAGTGAGAGACAGGGCTACGAGCAGTACTTC. The V call is TRBV6-1, the J call TRBJ2-7; 7 nucleotides align to TRBD1. Germline V gene sequence: CDR1 MNHNS, CDR2 SASEGT. J lost 3 bases, V lost 3 bases, and 2 bases had no gene match. The length of the CDR3 is 13 residues.

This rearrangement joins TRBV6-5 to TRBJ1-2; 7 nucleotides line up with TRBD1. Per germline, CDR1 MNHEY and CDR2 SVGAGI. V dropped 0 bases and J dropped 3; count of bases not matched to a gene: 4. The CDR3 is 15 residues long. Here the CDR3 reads CASSYSKQGYYGYTF. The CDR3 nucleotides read TGTGCCAGCAGTTACTCAAAACAGGGGTACTATGGCTACACCTTC.

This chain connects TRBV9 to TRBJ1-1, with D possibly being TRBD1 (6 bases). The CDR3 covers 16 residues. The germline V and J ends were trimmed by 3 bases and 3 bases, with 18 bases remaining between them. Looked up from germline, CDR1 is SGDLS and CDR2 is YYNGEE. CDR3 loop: CASSANFRDTYTEAFF. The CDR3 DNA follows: TGTGCCAGCAGCGCAAATTTCCGGGACACCTACACTGAAGCTTTCTTT.

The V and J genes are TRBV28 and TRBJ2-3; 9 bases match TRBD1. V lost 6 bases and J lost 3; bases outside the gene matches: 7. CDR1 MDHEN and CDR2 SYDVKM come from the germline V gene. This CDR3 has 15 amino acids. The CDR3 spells CASRAPGQGTDTQYF. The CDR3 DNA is TGTGCCAGCAGGGCCCCGGGACAGGGAACAGATACGCAGTATTTT.

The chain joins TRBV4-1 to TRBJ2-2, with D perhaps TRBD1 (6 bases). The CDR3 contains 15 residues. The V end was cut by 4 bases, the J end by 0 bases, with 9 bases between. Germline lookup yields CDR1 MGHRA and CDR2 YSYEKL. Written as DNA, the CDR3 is TGCGCCAGCAGCCTTGGACAGCCGAACACCGGGGAGCTGTTTTTT. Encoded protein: CASSLGQPNTGELFF.

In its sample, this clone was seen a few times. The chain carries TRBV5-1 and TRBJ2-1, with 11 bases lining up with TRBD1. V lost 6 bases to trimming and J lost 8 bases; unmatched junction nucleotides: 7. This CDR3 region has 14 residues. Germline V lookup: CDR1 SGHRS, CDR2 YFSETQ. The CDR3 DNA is TGCGCCAGCACCATCGGGACAGGGGGGCATGAGCAGTTCTTC. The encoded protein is CASTIGTGGHEQFF.

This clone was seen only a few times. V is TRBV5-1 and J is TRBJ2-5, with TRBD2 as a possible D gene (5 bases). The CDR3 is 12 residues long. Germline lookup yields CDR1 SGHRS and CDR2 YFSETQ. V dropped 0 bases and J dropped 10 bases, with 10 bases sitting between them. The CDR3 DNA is TGCGCCAGCAGCTTGGAAGGGAGCAACCAGTACTTC. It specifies CASSLEGSNQYF.

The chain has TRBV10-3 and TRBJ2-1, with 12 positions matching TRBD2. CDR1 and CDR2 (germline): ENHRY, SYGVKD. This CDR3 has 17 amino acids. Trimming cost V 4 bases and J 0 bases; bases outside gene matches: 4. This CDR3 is CAISGTSGGSSYNEQFF. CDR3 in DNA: TGTGCCATCAGTGGTACTAGCGGGGGGTCCTCCTACAATGAGCAGTTCTTC.

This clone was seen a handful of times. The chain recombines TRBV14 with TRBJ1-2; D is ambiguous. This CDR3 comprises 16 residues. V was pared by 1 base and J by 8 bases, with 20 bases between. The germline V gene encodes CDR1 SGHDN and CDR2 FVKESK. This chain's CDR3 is CASSQVRGGLGLGYTF. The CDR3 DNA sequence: TGTGCCAGCAGCCAAGTCCGAGGAGGCCTCGGGCTAGGCTACACCTTC.

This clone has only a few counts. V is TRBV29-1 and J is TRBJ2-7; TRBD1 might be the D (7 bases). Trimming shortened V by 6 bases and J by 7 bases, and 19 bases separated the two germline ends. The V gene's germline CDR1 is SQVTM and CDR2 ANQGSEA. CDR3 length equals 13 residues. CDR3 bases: TGCAGCGTCAGGGGGGTTTTGTCTCAGGAGCAGTACTTC. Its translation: CSVRGVLSQEQYF.

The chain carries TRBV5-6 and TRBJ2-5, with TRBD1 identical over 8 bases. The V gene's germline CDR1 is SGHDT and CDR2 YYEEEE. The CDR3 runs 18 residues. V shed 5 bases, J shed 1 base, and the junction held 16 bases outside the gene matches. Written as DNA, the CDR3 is TGTGCCAGCAGTTCGCAGCGGACAGGGAAGGCTTCCCAAGAGACCCAGTACTTC. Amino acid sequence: CASSSQRTGKASQETQYF. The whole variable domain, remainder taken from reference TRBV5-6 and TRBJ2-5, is DAGVTQSPTHLIKTRGQQVTLRCSPKSGHDTVSWYQQALGQGPQFIFQYYEEEERQRGNFPDRFSGHQFPNYSSELNVNALLLGDSALYLCASSSQRTGKASQETQYFGPGTRLLVL.

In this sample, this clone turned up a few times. The CDR3 loop reads CASSQGLASNEQFF. In DNA form, the CDR3 reads TGCGCCAGCAGCCAAGGGCTAGCGAGCAATGAGCAGTTCTTC. The chain combines TRBV4-3 with TRBJ2-1, with D perhaps TRBD2 (6 bases). Per the germline V gene, CDR1 is LGHNA and CDR2 is YSLEER. The CDR3 is 14 residues long. Trimming took 1 base from V and 6 from J, leaving 10 bases between them.

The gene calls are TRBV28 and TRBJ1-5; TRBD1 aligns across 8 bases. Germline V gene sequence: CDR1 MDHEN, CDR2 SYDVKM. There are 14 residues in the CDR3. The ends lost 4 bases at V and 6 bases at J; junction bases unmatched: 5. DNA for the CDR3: TGTGCCAGCAGTTCCAGGGGGCTGATTCAGCCCCAGCATTTT. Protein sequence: CASSSRGLIQPQHF. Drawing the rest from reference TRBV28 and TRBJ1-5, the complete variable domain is DVKVTQSSRYLVKRTGEKVFLECVQDMDHENMFWYRQDPGLGLRLIYFSYDVKMKEKGDIPEGYSVSREKKERFSLILESASTNQTSMYLCASSSRGLIQPQHFGDGTRLSIL.

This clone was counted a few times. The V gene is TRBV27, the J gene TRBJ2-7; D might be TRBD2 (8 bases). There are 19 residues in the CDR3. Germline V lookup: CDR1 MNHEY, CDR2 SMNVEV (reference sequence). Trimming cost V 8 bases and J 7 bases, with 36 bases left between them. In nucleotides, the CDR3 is TGTGCCAGCGGACTCAGCCGGGACAGCTCGGGAGGGCCTCGTTTGGAGCAGTACTTC. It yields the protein CASGLSRDSSGGPRLEQYF.

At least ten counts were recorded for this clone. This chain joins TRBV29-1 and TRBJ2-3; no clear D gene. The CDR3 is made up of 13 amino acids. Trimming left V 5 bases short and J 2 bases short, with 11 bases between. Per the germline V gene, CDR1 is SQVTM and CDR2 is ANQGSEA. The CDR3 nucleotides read TGCAGCGTTCAAACCCGGTTCACAGATACGCAGTATTTT. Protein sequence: CSVQTRFTDTQYF.

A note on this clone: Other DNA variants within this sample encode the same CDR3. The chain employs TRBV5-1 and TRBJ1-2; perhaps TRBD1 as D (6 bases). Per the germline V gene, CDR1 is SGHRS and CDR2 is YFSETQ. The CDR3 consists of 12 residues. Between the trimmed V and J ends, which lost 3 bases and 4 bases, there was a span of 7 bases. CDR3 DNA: TGCGCCAGCAGCTCGGACAGCTATGGCTACACCTTC. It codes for CASSSDSYGYTF.

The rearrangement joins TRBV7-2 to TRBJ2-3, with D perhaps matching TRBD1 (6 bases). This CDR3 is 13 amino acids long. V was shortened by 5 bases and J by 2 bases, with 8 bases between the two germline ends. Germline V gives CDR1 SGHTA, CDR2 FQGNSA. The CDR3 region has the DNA TGTGCCAGCAGCGGGGGACACACAGATACGCAGTATTTT. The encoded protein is CASSGGHTDTQYF.

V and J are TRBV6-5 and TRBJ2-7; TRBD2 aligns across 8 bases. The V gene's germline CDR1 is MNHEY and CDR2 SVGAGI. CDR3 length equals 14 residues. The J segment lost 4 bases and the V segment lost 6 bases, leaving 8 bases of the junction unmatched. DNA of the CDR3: TGTGCCAGCAGAACCGGGACTAGTGGTTACGAGCAGTACTTC. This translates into CASRTGTSGYEQYF.

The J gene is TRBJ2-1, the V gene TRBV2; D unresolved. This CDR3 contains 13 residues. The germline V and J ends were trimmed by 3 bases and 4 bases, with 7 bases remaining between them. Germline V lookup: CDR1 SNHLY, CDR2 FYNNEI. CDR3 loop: CASSDLRYNEQFF. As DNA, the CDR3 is TGTGCCAGCAGTGATCTGCGTTACAATGAGCAGTTCTTC. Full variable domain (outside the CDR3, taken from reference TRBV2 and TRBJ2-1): EPEVTQTPSHQVTQMGQEVILRCVPISNHLYFYWYRQILGQKVEFLVSFYNNEISEKSEIFDDQFSVERPDGSNFTLKIRSTKLEDSAMYFCASSDLRYNEQFFGPGTRLTVL.

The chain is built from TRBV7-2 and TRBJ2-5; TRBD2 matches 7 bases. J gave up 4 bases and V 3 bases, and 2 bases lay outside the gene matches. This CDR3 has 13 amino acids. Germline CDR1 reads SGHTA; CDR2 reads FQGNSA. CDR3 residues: CASSFGEGETQYF. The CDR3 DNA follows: TGTGCCAGCAGCTTTGGGGAGGGAGAGACCCAGTACTTC.

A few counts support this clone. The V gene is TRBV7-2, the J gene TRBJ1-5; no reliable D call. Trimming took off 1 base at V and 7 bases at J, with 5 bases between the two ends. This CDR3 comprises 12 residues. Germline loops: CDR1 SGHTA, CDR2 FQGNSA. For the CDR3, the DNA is TGTGCCAGCAGCTTAGACTCCCAGCCCCAGCATTTT. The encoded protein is CASSLDSQPQHF.

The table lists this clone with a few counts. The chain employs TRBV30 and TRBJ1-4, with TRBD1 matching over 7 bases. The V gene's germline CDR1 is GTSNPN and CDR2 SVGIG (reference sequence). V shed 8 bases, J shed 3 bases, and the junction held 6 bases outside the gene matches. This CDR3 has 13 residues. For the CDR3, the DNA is TGTGCCACCTCCCAGGGGGCTAATGAAAAACTGTTTTTT. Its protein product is CATSQGANEKLFF.

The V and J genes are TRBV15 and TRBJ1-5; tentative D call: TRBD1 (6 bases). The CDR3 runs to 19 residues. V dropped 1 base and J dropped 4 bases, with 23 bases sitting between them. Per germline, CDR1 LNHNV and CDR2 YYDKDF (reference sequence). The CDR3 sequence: CATSRVSNAGGLLNQPQHF. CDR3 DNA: TGTGCCACCAGCAGAGTCTCGAACGCGGGGGGCTTACTTAATCAGCCCCAGCATTTT.

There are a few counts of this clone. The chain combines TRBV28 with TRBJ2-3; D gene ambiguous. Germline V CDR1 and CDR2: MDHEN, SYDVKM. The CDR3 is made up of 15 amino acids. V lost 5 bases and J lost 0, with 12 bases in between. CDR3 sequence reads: CASSAYDGSTDTQYF. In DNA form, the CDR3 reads TGTGCCAGCAGTGCCTATGATGGTAGCACAGATACGCAGTATTTT.

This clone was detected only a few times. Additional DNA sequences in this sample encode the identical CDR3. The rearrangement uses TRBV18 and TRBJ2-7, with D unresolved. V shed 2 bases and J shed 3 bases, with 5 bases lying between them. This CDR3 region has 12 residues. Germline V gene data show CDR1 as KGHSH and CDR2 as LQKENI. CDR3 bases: TGTGCCAGCTCACCAGGCGGCTACGAGCAGTACTTC. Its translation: CASSPGGYEQYF. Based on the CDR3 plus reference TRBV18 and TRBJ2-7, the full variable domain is NAGVMQNPRHLVRRRGQEARLRCSPMKGHSHVYWYRQLPEEGLKFMVYLQKENIIDESGMPKERFSAEFPKEGPSILRIQQVVRGDSAAYFCASSPGGYEQYFGPGTRLTVT.

In DNA, the CDR3 is TGTGCCAGCAGCTTAGCCTCAGGGATCTATGGCTACACCTTC. It codes for CASSLASGIYGYTF. The V gene is TRBV13, the J gene TRBJ1-2; tentatively, D is TRBD1 (5 bases). The germline V and J ends were trimmed by 1 base and 4 bases, with 10 bases remaining between them. The germline gives CDR1 PRHDT, CDR2 FYEKMQ (reference sequence). The CDR3 length is 14 residues.